Sequencing of this T cell receptor (beta chain) was carried out in a study of blood T cell repertoires in COVID-19. Study-level background: Nucleic acid was either cDNA or gDNA, and it came from T cells, B-cell-depleted T cells, or PBMCs.

The repertoire was sequenced with immunoSEQ multiplex PCR; TCRdb's copy has only in-frame clones and lacks some. This table has approximately 35,000 clones, approximately 88% appearing once. The source is a man between 60 and 75 years old with active COVID-19. The material sequenced was peripheral blood.

Written as DNA, the CDR3 is TGCGCCAGCAGCCCCACGGGACAGGGCTCAGATACGCAGTATTTT. This gives the protein CASSPTGQGSDTQYF. This chain connects TRBV5-1 to TRBJ2-3; TRBD1 matches 9 bases. J gave up 4 bases and V 4 bases, and 7 bases lay outside the gene matches. The CDR3 loop spans 15 amino acids. CDR1 SGHRS and CDR2 YFSETQ come from the germline V gene.